This T cell receptor beta chain was documented in a study of blood T cell repertoires in COVID-19. Study-wide context: The analysed material was cDNA or gDNA that came from T cells, B-cell-depleted T cells, or PBMCs.

The repertoire was sequenced with immunoSEQ multiplex PCR; TCRdb's copy has only in-frame clones and lacks some. Here the sample spans over 150,000 clones, around 90% being singletons. Material for sequencing was PBMCs or T cells enriched from blood (not recorded which). This TCR was sampled from a woman aged 25 to 39 who had recovered from COVID-19.

CDR3 nucleotide sequence: TGTGCCAGCAGCGGGAGGGTTGGGGGGAACGTTGGCTACACCTTC. Its protein is CASSGRVGGNVGYTF. The gene calls are TRBV5-6 and TRBJ1-2; tentative D call: TRBD1 (5 bases). CDR1 is SGHDT and CDR2 is YYEEEE in the germline V gene. This CDR3 is built from 15 residues. V shed 4 bases and J shed 7 bases, with 20 bases lying between them.